Listed below are T cell receptor beta chains from one sample, sequenced in a study of shared clonotypes between healthy human individuals. Clones were read by immunoSEQ multiplex PCR, and TCRdb kept only the in-frame ones, dropping some. Counted here are 450,000 to 500,000 clones, around 78% occurring once; the ten biggest clones make up over 10%. The specimen was PBMCs. These receptors were taken from a woman in her 40s in good health. Some clones in this sample may be carry-over from other donors' samples. The CDR3 runs from the conserved cysteine through the conserved F or W. The order of the fields is clone size, D gene, V gene, J gene, CDR3 length, CDR3 protein, CDR3 DNA. A D gene is named only where the DNA matches it firmly. The size of a clone is reported for some rows only, either as once, few or many, or as a class for expanded clones.

-	-	TRBV11-2	TRBJ1-5	13	CASSLGARQPQHF	TGTGCCAGCAGCTTGGGGGCGAGGCAGCCCCAGCATTTT
-	-	TRBV21-1	TRBJ1-2	15	CASSKEGVGSYGYTF	TGTGCCAGCAGCAAAGAGGGGGTGGGCAGCTATGGCTACACCTTC
-	TRBD1	TRBV28	TRBJ2-7	15	CASSLAGTGGYEQYF	TGTGCCAGCAGTCTGGCAGGGACAGGGGGCTACGAGCAGTACTTC
-	TRBD1	TRBV25-1	TRBJ2-7	14	CASSRPGQTYEQYF	TGTGCCAGCAGTAGACCGGGACAGACCTACGAGCAGTACTTC
-	TRBD1	TRBV5-8	TRBJ1-4	15	CASSLGQGMSFRLFF	TGTGCCAGCAGCTTGGGACAGGGAATGTCATTCAGACTGTTTTTT
-	TRBD2	TRBV15	TRBJ2-7	15	CATSLIAGSSYEQYF	TGTGCCACCAGCCTGATAGCGGGGAGCTCCTACGAGCAGTACTTC
-	-	TRBV5-4	TRBJ2-3	12	CASSRPGDTQYF	TGTGCCAGCAGCCGCCCAGGGGATACGCAGTATTTT
few	TRBD2	TRBV7-7	TRBJ2-1	16	CASSLSLAGVQGEQFF	TGTGCCAGCAGCTTGAGTCTAGCGGGAGTACAGGGTGAGCAGTTCTTC
-	TRBD2	TRBV9	TRBJ2-7	15	CASSVVGGSIYEQYF	TGTGCCAGCAGCGTAGTTGGCGGGAGTATCTACGAGCAGTACTTC
many	-	TRBV18	TRBJ1-1	13	CASSTSMNTEAFF	TGTGCCAGCTCAACCAGTATGAACACTGAAGCTTTCTTT
-	-	TRBV28	TRBJ2-5	14	CASRESGGAKTQYF	TGTGCCAGCAGGGAATCAGGGGGGGCGAAGACCCAGTACTTC
-	-	TRBV9	TRBJ2-2	14	CASTRGGPTGELFF	TGTGCCAGCACGCGGGGAGGACCCACCGGGGAGCTGTTTTTT
few	-	TRBV6-5	TRBJ2-7	15	CASSYSFQRPYEQYF	TGTGCCAGCAGTTACTCGTTTCAGAGACCCTACGAGCAGTACTTC
-	-	TRBV7-9	TRBJ2-5	15	CASSPQRATQETQYF	TGTGCCAGCAGTCCACAGCGGGCCACTCAAGAGACCCAGTACTTC
-	-	TRBV28	TRBJ1-5	15	CASRQQGWSNQPQHF	TGTGCCAGCAGACAACAGGGTTGGAGCAATCAGCCCCAGCATTTT
once	TRBD2	TRBV4-3	TRBJ2-1	16	CASSQDMRREPGEQFF	TGCGCCAGCAGCCAAGATATGCGGCGGGAGCCGGGGGAGCAGTTCTTC
-	TRBD1	TRBV4-2	TRBJ1-2	15	CASSQGTGGYYGYTF	TGTGCCAGCAGCCAAGGGACAGGGGGCTACTATGGCTACACCTTC
-	-	TRBV5-4	TRBJ2-5	14	CASSLSGIRETQYF	TGTGCCAGCAGTTTAAGCGGCATCCGAGAGACCCAGTACTTC
-	TRBD2	TRBV18	TRBJ2-1	18	CASSYSTDLAGRRNEQFF	TGTGCCAGCTCCTACTCTACAGACCTAGCGGGACGGAGGAATGAGCAGTTCTTC
-	TRBD2	TRBV7-9	TRBJ2-5	15	CASSLTGGVRETQYF	TGTGCCAGCAGCTTAACGGGAGGGGTGCGGGAGACCCAGTACTTC
-	-	TRBV6-5	TRBJ2-3	16	CASRYQGRPSTDTQYF	TGTGCCAGCAGGTACCAGGGACGACCAAGCACAGATACGCAGTATTTT
-	-	TRBV28	TRBJ1-5	13	CTSSRQGNQPQHF	TGTACCAGCAGTAGACAGGGCAATCAGCCCCAGCATTTT
-	-	TRBV19	TRBJ2-6	15	CASSTGDGLTNVLTF	TGTGCCAGTAGTACAGGGGATGGTCTGACCAACGTCCTGACTTTC
-	-	TRBV7-3	TRBJ2-6	12	CASSSRRGSLTF	TGTGCCAGCAGCTCGAGAAGGGGTTCCCTGACTTTC
-	-	TRBV5-1	TRBJ2-7	13	CASTDSPSYEQYF	TGCGCCAGCACCGACAGCCCTTCCTACGAGCAGTACTTC
few	TRBD2	TRBV2	TRBJ2-2	15	CASSPNRLATGELFF	TGTGCCAGCAGCCCTAATAGACTAGCTACCGGGGAGCTGTTTTTT